This TCR beta chain was captured by sequencing in a study of neurological immune-mediated disorders. This clonotype was recorded at least ten times. Germline V gene lookup returns CDR1 DFQATT and CDR2 SNEGSKA (reference sequence). This CDR3 comprises 16 residues. V gave up 0 bases and J gave up 9 bases, with 18 bases separating them. TCRdb fed the 5' RACE reads into MiXCR, producing one record per CDR3 protein. The data hold roughly 50,000 distinct CDR3 sequences, with roughly 12% observed a single time. The chain links TRBV20-1 to TRBJ1-6, with unresolved D. The clonotype comes from an older woman with HTLV-1-associated myelopathy (HAM/TSP). The sample was PBMCs. The CDR3 DNA reads TGCAGTGCTAGAGAGGGAGGAGGATTCGCTGGTTCACCCCTCCACTTT. This translates into CSAREGGGFAGSPLHF.